The 28 T cell receptor beta chains below come from one sample, sequenced in a study of CD8+CD57+ T cells in acquired aplastic anemia. In patients chosen for sequencing, flow cytometry had shown CD8+CD57+ cell expansion. Profiles of TCR beta VDJ and CDR3 were generated from a genomic DNA template. In TCRdb, the reads were re-called with MiXCR into one record per CDR3 protein. The profile shows around 190,000 distinct CDR3 sequences, around 50% of them singletons. The sequencing input was sorted CD4+, CD8+, or CD8+CD57+ T cells (not recorded which) from PBMCs. The receptor set was obtained from a human donor with aplastic anemia.

This clonotype was seen at least ten times. The chain couples TRBV10-3 to TRBJ2-1; TRBD2 agrees at 8 bases. The CDR3 sequence is 17 residues long. The junction had 16 bases not matched to a gene; V was cut back by 6 bases and J by 6 bases. The germline V gene has CDR1 ENHRY and CDR2 SYGVKD. The DNA for the CDR3 is TGTGCCATCAGCGAAGCACAACGGGGGGGGGCCGGCAATGAGCAGTTCTTC. Amino acids: CAISEAQRGGAGNEQFF.

This clonotype came up many times. The chain has TRBV10-3 and TRBJ2-3; the D call may be TRBD1 or TRBD2 (6 bases each). The CDR3 has 16 amino acids. Per the germline V gene, CDR1 is ENHRY and CDR2 is SYGVKD. Trimming pared 3 bases from V and 2 bases from J, leaving 15 bases between. The CDR3 here is CAISEGGHGLTDTQYF. CDR3 DNA sequence: TGTGCCATCAGTGAAGGGGGGCATGGGCTCACAGATACGCAGTATTTT.

The chain uses TRBV2 and TRBJ1-5; D ambiguous. CDR1 is SNHLY and CDR2 is FYNNEI in the germline V gene. The CDR3 spans 14 residues. The V gene lost 2 bases and the J gene lost 2 bases, with 7 bases spanning the gap. CDR3 region: CASSERTGNQPQHF. The CDR3 bases are TGTGCCAGCAGTGAACGTACAGGCAATCAGCCCCAGCATTTT.

This clonotype was seen a handful of times. The chain links TRBV20-1 to TRBJ2-3; D possibly corresponds to TRBD1 (6 bases). This CDR3 region has 13 residues. Per germline, CDR1 DFQATT and CDR2 SNEGSKA (reference sequence). The germline V and J ends were trimmed by 0 bases and 4 bases, with 8 bases remaining between them. CDR3 sequence: CSARDKGADTQYF. DNA of the CDR3: TGCAGTGCTAGAGATAAGGGGGCAGATACGCAGTATTTT.

This clonotype was counted many times. V is TRBV10-3 and J is TRBJ1-6; 7 bases align to TRBD1. Per germline, CDR1 ENHRY and CDR2 SYGVKD. V trimming: 5 bases; J trimming: 7 bases; junction bases outside the gene matches: 11. The CDR3 runs to 16 residues. CDR3 sequence: CAISLEGGGANSPLHF. The CDR3 DNA is TGTGCCATCAGTTTAGAGGGAGGGGGCGCCAATTCACCCCTCCACTTT.

This clonotype was counted only a few times. This chain joins TRBV28 and TRBJ2-3; unclear D gene. There are 13 residues in the CDR3. V was trimmed by 7 bases and J by 4 bases, leaving 12 bases between them. Germline CDR1 MDHEN, CDR2 SYDVKM. The CDR3 reads CASKGSSPDTQYF. As DNA, the CDR3 is TGTGCCAGCAAAGGGTCAAGTCCAGATACGCAGTATTTT.

This clonotype was seen repeatedly, ten times or more. CDR3 DNA sequence: TGCAGTGCCCGGGACGTAACCTACGAGCAGTACTTC. It codes for CSARDVTYEQYF. The chain couples TRBV20-1 to TRBJ2-7; D tentatively reads TRBD1 or TRBD2 (5 bases each). From germline, CDR1 is DFQATT and CDR2 SNEGSKA (reference sequence). CDR3 length equals 12 residues. V was cut by 6 bases and J by 2 bases, with 11 bases left in between.

In its sample, this clonotype was seen many times. V usage is TRBV19 and J usage is TRBJ2-1; D ambiguous. The CDR3 runs 15 residues. CDR1 is LNHDA and CDR2 is SQIVND in the germline V gene (reference sequence). V was trimmed by 1 base and J by 0 bases, leaving 7 bases between them. This CDR3 reads CASSIVIVSYNEQFF. For the CDR3, the DNA is TGTGCCAGTAGTATAGTCATAGTCTCCTACAATGAGCAGTTCTTC.

The gene calls are TRBV9 and TRBJ2-2; D gene ambiguous. The last part of the DNA fits TRBJ1-4 better; the J call may be wrong. The length of the CDR3 is 15 residues. Looked up from germline, CDR1 is SGDLS and CDR2 is YYNGEE. Written as DNA, the CDR3 is TGTGCCAGCAGCAGGCTCGGTGGCATCGGCGAAAAACTGTTTTTT. Protein: CASSRLGGIGEKLFF.

This clonotype was observed at least ten times. The chain has TRBV24-1 and TRBJ2-3; D possibly corresponds to TRBD1 (6 bases). Germline V lookup: CDR1 KGHDR, CDR2 SFDVKD. Deletions cut 4 bases from V and 0 bases from J, with 16 bases between. The CDR3 length is 17 residues. The CDR3 spells CATSEHPTGQSTDTQYF. CDR3 bases: TGTGCCACCAGTGAACATCCAACCGGACAGAGCACAGATACGCAGTATTTT.

This clonotype was found many times. The chain recombines TRBV5-8 with TRBJ1-5, with D perhaps matching TRBD1 (6 bases). Germline CDR1 reads SGHTS; CDR2 reads YDEGEE. The CDR3 consists of 17 residues. The V and J ends lost 0 bases and 0 bases respectively, with 13 bases between them. This CDR3 is CASSLVGRGYSNQPQHF. The CDR3 DNA reads TGTGCCAGCAGCTTGGTTGGCAGGGGATATAGCAATCAGCCCCAGCATTTT.

This chain links TRBV20-1 with TRBJ1-5; the D gene is possibly TRBD1 (6 bases). CDR1 is DFQATT, CDR2 SNEGSKA, per germline (reference sequence). This CDR3 spans 15 amino acids. V was cut by 6 bases and J by 4 bases, with 19 bases left in between. The CDR3 sequence: CSAQVGGGGNQPQHF. As DNA, the CDR3 is TGCAGTGCCCAGGTCGGTGGGGGCGGAAATCAGCCCCAGCATTTT.

This chain's CDR3 is CASSSKNTEAFF. The CDR3 nucleotides are TGCGCCAGCAGCTCCAAGAACACTGAAGCTTTCTTT. This sequence joins TRBV5-1 and TRBJ1-1; D is unclear. This CDR3 has 12 residues. Germline lookup yields CDR1 SGHRS and CDR2 YFSETQ. The germline V and J ends were trimmed by 3 bases and 1 base, with 4 bases remaining between them.

The chain couples TRBV3-1 to TRBJ1-1, with D tentatively TRBD1 (6 bases). The CDR3 length is 13 residues. The germline V and J ends were trimmed by 6 bases and 4 bases, with 12 bases remaining between them. CDR1 and CDR2 (germline): LGHDT, YNNKEL (reference sequence). In nucleotides, the CDR3 is TGTGCCAGCAGTTGGAAAGGGGGCACTGAAGCTTTCTTT. This sequence encodes CASSWKGGTEAFF.

This clonotype was recorded many times. CDR3 nucleotides: TGTGCCAGCAGCTTAGGGACAGGGGTTACCGGGGAGCTGTTTTTT. It encodes CASSLGTGVTGELFF. The chain has TRBV7-8 and TRBJ2-2; 9 positions match TRBD1. Germline lookup yields CDR1 SGHVS and CDR2 FQNEAQ. V shed 1 base and J 5 bases; nucleotides not matched to a gene: 2. CDR3 length: 15 residues.

The V call is TRBV7-8, the J call TRBJ2-7; D ambiguous. V dropped 5 bases and J dropped 2 bases, with 19 bases sitting between them. CDR3 size: 16 residues. Germline V gene lookup returns CDR1 SGHVS and CDR2 FQNEAQ. The CDR3 protein is CASSQVQGPTPYEQYF. The CDR3 coding sequence is TGTGCCAGCAGCCAAGTCCAAGGACCCACCCCCTACGAGCAGTACTTC.

This clonotype was seen many times. The chain employs TRBV5-1 and TRBJ2-3; the D gene is possibly TRBD2 (7 bases). The germline V gene has CDR1 SGHRS and CDR2 YFSETQ. This CDR3 contains 14 residues. V was cut by 2 bases and J by 6 bases, with 13 bases left in between. The CDR3 sequence: CASSLSAGADTQYF. The CDR3 nucleotides read TGCGCCAGCAGCTTATCGGCGGGGGCGGATACGCAGTATTTT.

CDR3 amino acids: CASSFRAGSYEQYF. Here the CDR3 DNA reads TGTGCCAGCAGCTTCAGGGCCGGGTCCTACGAGCAGTACTTC. V is TRBV5-8 and J is TRBJ2-7; perhaps TRBD1 as D (5 bases). From germline, CDR1 is SGHTS and CDR2 YDEGEE. This CDR3 has 14 residues. The V and J ends lost 2 bases and 1 base respectively, with 10 bases between them.

V usage is TRBV7-2 and J usage is TRBJ2-7; D ambiguous. Germline CDR1 reads SGHTA; CDR2 reads FQGNSA. V dropped 1 base and J dropped 9 bases, with 19 bases sitting between them. The CDR3 runs to 15 residues. CDR3 DNA: TGTGCCAGCAGCTTAGTCCCTGGACCCGAGCGATGGCAGTACTTC. Protein sequence: CASSLVPGPERWQYF.

This clonotype has a count of ten or more. This chain connects TRBV5-6 to TRBJ2-5; 7 bases are a match to TRBD2. CDR3 size: 13 residues. With 4 bases clipped from V and 5 bases from J, the junction kept 5 bases outside the gene matches. Germline V CDR1 and CDR2: SGHDT, YYEEEE. The CDR3 coding sequence is TGTGCCAGCAGCCGACTAGCAGCCGAGACCCAGTACTTC. Residues: CASSRLAAETQYF.

The chain uses TRBV14 and TRBJ2-3; D possibly corresponds to TRBD2 (5 bases). Germline V gene lookup returns CDR1 SGHDN and CDR2 FVKESK. V was shortened by 8 bases and J by 7 bases, with 10 bases between the two germline ends. The CDR3 has 11 amino acids. DNA for the CDR3: TGTGCCAGCTCACCGGGAAATACGCAGTATTTT. Amino acids: CASSPGNTQYF.

The gene calls are TRBV20-1 and TRBJ1-2, with no clear D. V was cut by 2 bases and J by 6 bases, with 13 bases left in between. CDR1 DFQATT and CDR2 SNEGSKA come from the germline V gene (reference sequence). The CDR3 spans 13 residues. DNA for the CDR3: TGCAGTGCTAGAAGGACGGTTAAGGATGGCTACACCTTC. Residues: CSARRTVKDGYTF.

In its sample, this clonotype was seen a few times. The chain couples TRBV29-1 to TRBJ2-7; no clear D. Trimming stripped 1 base from V and 2 bases from J, with 12 bases between. The CDR3 covers 14 residues. Germline V gene sequence: CDR1 SQVTM, CDR2 ANQGSEA. This CDR3 reads CSVEAFDPPYEQYF. DNA for the CDR3: TGCAGCGTTGAAGCCTTCGACCCTCCCTACGAGCAGTACTTC.

This clonotype was picked up many times. This rearrangement joins TRBV20-1 to TRBJ2-7, with 10 bases that match TRBD2. The CDR3 has 18 amino acids. The V gene's germline CDR1 is DFQATT and CDR2 SNEGSKA (reference sequence). Trimming took 6 bases from V and 4 from J; bases not matched to a gene: 21. The DNA for the CDR3 is TGCAGTGCGACATCCCTGGGACTGAGCGGGGGGGTACTGTACGAGCAGTACTTC. It encodes CSATSLGLSGGVLYEQYF.

This clonotype was recorded at least ten times. The rearrangement uses TRBV6-1 and TRBJ1-2; D remains ambiguous. V dropped 7 bases and J dropped 1 base, with 13 bases sitting between them. The CDR3 extends over 14 amino acids. The germline V gene encodes CDR1 MNHNS and CDR2 SASEGT. This chain's CDR3 is CASNNPTDNYGYTF. The CDR3 DNA sequence: TGTGCCAGCAACAACCCTACAGATAACTATGGCTACACCTTC.

This clonotype was seen more than once but under ten times. The chain couples TRBV20-1 to TRBJ2-7; no firm D call. This CDR3 spans 12 amino acids. Trimming removed 3 bases at V and 3 bases at J, with 9 bases between. Germline V gene sequence: CDR1 DFQATT, CDR2 SNEGSKA (reference sequence). The CDR3 sequence: CSARDGNYEQYF. The CDR3 nucleotides are TGCAGTGCTAGGGACGGAAACTACGAGCAGTACTTC.

The table lists this clonotype with a few counts. The J gene is TRBJ2-1, the V gene TRBV3-1, with TRBD1 identical over 10 bases. This CDR3 comprises 17 residues. From germline, CDR1 is LGHDT and CDR2 YNNKEL (reference sequence). With V trimmed by 5 bases and J by 6 bases, 13 bases remained unmatched. This CDR3 reads CASSKRTGQGSINEQFF. As DNA, the CDR3 is TGTGCCAGCAGCAAACGAACGGGACAGGGGTCTATCAATGAGCAGTTCTTC.

The chain links TRBV10-2 to TRBJ2-3; 12 bases line up with TRBD2. The CDR3 is 15 residues long. Germline V lookup: CDR1 WSHSY, CDR2 SAAADI. V trimming: 7 bases; J trimming: 2 bases; junction bases outside the gene matches: 4. The CDR3 loop is CASKLAGGYTDTQYF. The CDR3 DNA is TGCGCCAGCAAACTAGCGGGAGGATACACAGATACGCAGTATTTT.